A single sample gave rise to the 4 T cell receptor beta chains below, sequenced in a study of blood T cell repertoires in COVID-19. The table came from immunoSEQ multiplex PCR; TCRdb's copy has only in-frame clones and leaves some out. The sample shows just over 80,000 clones, around 81% of them seen only once. Material: peripheral blood. Every receptor here comes from an elderly man with acute or convalescent COVID-19.

The V gene is TRBV28, the J gene TRBJ2-1, with TRBD2 identical over 9 bases. CDR3 length: 15 residues. V dropped 5 bases and J dropped 0; count of bases not matched to a gene: 2. The germline gives CDR1 MDHEN, CDR2 SYDVKM. Written as DNA, the CDR3 is TGTGCCAGCAGTCGAGCGGGGGGCTCCTACAATGAGCAGTTCTTC. Translating gives CASSRAGGSYNEQFF.

This sequence joins TRBV5-1 and TRBJ2-4, with D possibly matching TRBD1 (5 bases). Germline CDR1 SGHRS, CDR2 YFSETQ. CDR3 length equals 17 residues. V was pared by 0 bases and J by 0 bases, with 13 bases between. The CDR3 nucleotides read TGCGCCAGCAGCTTGGGGGCAGGGTGGACAGCCAAAAACATTCAGTACTTC. Protein product: CASSLGAGWTAKNIQYF.

The chain links TRBV18 to TRBJ2-2, with D possibly being TRBD2 (6 bases). CDR1 is KGHSH and CDR2 is LQKENI in the germline V gene. V gave up 4 bases and J gave up 8 bases, with 14 bases separating them. The CDR3 sequence is 14 residues long. The CDR3 sequence is CASSLTGLPGELFF. The CDR3 coding sequence is TGTGCCAGCTCACTGACGGGACTGCCGGGGGAGCTGTTTTTT.

This clone was detected once. The CDR3: CASSAGSGSSYEQYF. The DNA of the CDR3 is TGTGCCAGCAGCGCAGGGTCCGGTAGCTCCTACGAGCAGTACTTC. The rearrangement uses TRBV9 and TRBJ2-7; TRBD1 is a possible D gene (5 bases). The CDR3 is made up of 15 amino acids. Germline-derived CDR1 and CDR2 are SGDLS and YYNGEE. The V and J ends lost 3 bases and 0 bases respectively, with 13 bases between them. The variable domain in full, completed from reference TRBV9 and TRBJ2-7, reads DSGVTQTPKHLITATGQRVTLRCSPRSGDLSVYWYQQSLDQGLQFLIQYYNGEERAKGNILERFSAQQFPDLHSELNLSSLELGDSALYFCASSAGSGSSYEQYFGPGTRLTVT.